This TCR beta chain was retrieved from a study of blood T cell repertoires in COVID-19. Overall study: T cells, B-cell-depleted T cells, or PBMCs provided the cDNA or gDNA that served as material.

Some clones are missing from TCRdb's copy, which holds only in-frame ones; the method was immunoSEQ multiplex PCR. The table lists around 44,000 clones, roughly four fifths of them singletons. Germline V gene sequence: CDR1 SEHNR, CDR2 FQNEAQ (reference sequence). There are 12 residues in the CDR3. V was clipped by 5 bases and J by 6 bases, with 11 bases between them. This TCR was recovered from a man aged 35 to 55 with active or convalescent COVID-19. Sequencing was performed on peripheral blood. This chain connects TRBV7-9 to TRBJ2-7; tentatively, D is TRBD1 (6 bases). This CDR3 reads CASSIKTGEQYF. The CDR3 coding sequence is TGTGCCAGCAGCATTAAGACAGGCGAGCAGTACTTC.